This T cell receptor (beta chain) was sequenced during a study of CD4+ T cells in melanoma. Study-wide results and limits: In melanoma, neoantigen-specific CD4+ T cells reportedly differed in differentiation state. A reported correlation linked neoantigen-specific CD4+ T cells to CD8+, macrophage and B cell function.

Trimming took off 3 bases at V and 0 bases at J, with 12 bases between the two ends. Germline-derived CDR1 and CDR2 are SNHLY and FYNNEI. The CDR3 spans 15 residues. Sequencing was performed with immunoSEQ multiplex PCR; in TCRdb, only in-frame clones are kept and a portion is missing. The sample has roughly 13,000 clones; around 80% are singletons. As for this clone: What it recognizes is unknown.

The TCR was taken from a human donor with melanoma. The sample taken for sequencing was cells from a culture (not recorded whether cultured in vitro). The chain is built from TRBV2 and TRBJ2-7, with D maybe TRBD1 (5 bases). This CDR3 is CASSDRTRSSYEQYF. The CDR3 DNA sequence: TGTGCCAGCAGTGACCGGACAAGGAGCTCCTACGAGCAGTACTTC.